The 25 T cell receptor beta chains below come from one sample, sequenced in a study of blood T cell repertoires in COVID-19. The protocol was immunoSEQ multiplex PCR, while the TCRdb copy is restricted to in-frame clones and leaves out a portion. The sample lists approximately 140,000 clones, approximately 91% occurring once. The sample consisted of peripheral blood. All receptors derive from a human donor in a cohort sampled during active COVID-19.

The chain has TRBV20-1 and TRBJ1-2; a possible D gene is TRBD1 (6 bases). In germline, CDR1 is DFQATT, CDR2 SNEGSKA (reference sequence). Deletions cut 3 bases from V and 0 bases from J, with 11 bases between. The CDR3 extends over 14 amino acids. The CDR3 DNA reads TGCAGTGCTAGTAAGCAGGGGCCTAACTATGGCTACACCTTC. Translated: CSASKQGPNYGYTF.

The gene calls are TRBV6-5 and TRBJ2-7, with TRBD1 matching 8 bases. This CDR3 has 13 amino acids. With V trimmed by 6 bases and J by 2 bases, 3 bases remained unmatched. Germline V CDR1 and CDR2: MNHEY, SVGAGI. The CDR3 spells CASSRTGTYEQYF. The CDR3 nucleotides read TGTGCCAGCAGCCGGACAGGGACCTACGAGCAGTACTTC.

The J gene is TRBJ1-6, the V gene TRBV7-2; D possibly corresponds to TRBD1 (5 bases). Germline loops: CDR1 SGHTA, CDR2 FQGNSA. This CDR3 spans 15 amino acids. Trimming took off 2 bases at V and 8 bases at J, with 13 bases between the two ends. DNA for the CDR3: TGTGCCAGCAGCTTAAGGGTGGGGGGTGATTCACCCCTCCACTTT. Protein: CASSLRVGGDSPLHF.

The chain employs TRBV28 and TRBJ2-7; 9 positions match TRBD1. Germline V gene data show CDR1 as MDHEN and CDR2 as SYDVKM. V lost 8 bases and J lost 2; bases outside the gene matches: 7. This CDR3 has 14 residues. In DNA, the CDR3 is TGTGCCAGCCTTCTTGGGACAGGGACCTACGAGCAGTACTTC. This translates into CASLLGTGTYEQYF.

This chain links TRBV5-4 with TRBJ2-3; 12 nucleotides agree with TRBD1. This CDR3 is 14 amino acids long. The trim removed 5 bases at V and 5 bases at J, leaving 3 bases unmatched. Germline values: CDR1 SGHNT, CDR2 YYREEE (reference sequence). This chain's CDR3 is CASSRDRGRDTQYF. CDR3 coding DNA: TGTGCCAGCAGTCGGGACAGGGGGCGAGATACGCAGTATTTT.

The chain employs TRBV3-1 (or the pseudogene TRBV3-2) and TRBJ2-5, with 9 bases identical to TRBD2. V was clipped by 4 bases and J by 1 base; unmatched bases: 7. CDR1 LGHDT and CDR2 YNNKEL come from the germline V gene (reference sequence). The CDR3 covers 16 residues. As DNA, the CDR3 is TGTGCCAGCAGCCCGCCGGGCGGGAGGGCCCAAGAGACCCAGTACTTC. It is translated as CASSPPGGRAQETQYF.

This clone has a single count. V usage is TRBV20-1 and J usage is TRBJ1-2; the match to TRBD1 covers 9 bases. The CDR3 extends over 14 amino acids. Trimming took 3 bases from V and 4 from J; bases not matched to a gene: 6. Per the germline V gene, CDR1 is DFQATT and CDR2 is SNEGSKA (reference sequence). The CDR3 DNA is TGCAGTGCTAGTCCCGGGACAGGGACCTATGGCTACACCTTC. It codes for CSASPGTGTYGYTF.

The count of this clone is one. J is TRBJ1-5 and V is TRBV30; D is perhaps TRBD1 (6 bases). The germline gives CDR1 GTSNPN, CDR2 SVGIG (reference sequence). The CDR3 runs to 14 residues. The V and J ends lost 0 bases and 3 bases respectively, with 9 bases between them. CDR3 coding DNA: TGTGCCTGGAGTGTAGACAGGCTCAATCAGCCCCAGCATTTT. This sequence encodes CAWSVDRLNQPQHF. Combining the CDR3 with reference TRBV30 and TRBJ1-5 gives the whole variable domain SQTIHQWPATLVQPVGSPLSLECTVEGTSNPNLYWYRQAAGRGLQLLFYSVGIGQISSEVPQNLSASRPQDRQFILSSKKLLLSDSGFYLCAWSVDRLNQPQHFGDGTRLSIL.

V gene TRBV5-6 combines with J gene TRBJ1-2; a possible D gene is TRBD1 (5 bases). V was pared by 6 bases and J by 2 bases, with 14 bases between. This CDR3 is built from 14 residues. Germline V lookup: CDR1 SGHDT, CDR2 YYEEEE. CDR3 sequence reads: CASIGQWQNYGYTF. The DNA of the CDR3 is TGTGCCAGCATAGGACAATGGCAGAACTATGGCTACACCTTC.

The CDR3 reads CASSLALNEKLFF. DNA for the CDR3: TGCGCCAGCAGCTTGGCTCTGAATGAAAAACTGTTTTTT. V usage is TRBV5-1 and J usage is TRBJ1-4; D gene unclear. V dropped 0 bases and J dropped 5 bases, with 5 bases sitting between them. Germline-derived CDR1 and CDR2 are SGHRS and YFSETQ. CDR3 length equals 13 residues.

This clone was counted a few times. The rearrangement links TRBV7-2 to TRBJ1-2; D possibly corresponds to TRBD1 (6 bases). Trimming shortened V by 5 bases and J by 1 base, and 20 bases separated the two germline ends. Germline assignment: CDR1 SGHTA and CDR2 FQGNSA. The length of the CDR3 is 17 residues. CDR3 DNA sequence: TGTGCCAGCAGCCGCCGAGGCAGGGGCCAGCTTAACTATGGCTACACCTTC. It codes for CASSRRGRGQLNYGYTF.

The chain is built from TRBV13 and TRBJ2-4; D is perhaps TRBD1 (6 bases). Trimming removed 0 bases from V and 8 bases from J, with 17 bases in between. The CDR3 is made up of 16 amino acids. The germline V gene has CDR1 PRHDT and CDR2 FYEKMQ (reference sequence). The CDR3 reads CASSLGHRGGRDIQYF. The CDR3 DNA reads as TGTGCCAGCAGCTTAGGCCACAGAGGGGGACGGGACATTCAGTACTTC.

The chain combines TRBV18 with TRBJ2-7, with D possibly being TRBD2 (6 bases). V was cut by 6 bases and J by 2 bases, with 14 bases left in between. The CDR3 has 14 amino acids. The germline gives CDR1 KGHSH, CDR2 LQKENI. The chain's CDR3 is CASSPTGLPYEQYF. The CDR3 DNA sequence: TGTGCCAGCTCGCCTACGGGACTCCCCTACGAGCAGTACTTC.

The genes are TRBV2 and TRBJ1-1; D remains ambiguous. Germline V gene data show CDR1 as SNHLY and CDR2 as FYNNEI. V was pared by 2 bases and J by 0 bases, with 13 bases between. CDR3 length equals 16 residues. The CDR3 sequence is CASSEFQYRVNTEAFF. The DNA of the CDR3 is TGTGCCAGCAGTGAATTTCAGTACAGAGTGAACACTGAAGCTTTCTTT. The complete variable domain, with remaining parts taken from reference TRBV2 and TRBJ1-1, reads EPEVTQTPSHQVTQMGQEVILRCVPISNHLYFYWYRQILGQKVEFLVSFYNNEISEKSEIFDDQFSVERPDGSNFTLKIRSTKLEDSAMYFCASSEFQYRVNTEAFFGQGTRLTVV.

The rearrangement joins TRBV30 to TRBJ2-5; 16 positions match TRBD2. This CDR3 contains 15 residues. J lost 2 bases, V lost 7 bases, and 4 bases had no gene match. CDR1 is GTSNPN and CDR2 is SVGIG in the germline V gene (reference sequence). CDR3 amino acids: CASQGLAGGQETQYF. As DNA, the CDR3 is TGTGCCTCCCAGGGACTAGCGGGGGGGCAAGAGACCCAGTACTTC.

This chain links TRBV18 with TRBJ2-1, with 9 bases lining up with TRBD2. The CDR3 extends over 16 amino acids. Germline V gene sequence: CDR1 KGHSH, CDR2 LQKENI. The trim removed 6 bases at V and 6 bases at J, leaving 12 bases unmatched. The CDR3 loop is CASSTRAQAGGNEQFF. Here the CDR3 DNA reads TGTGCCAGCTCCACCCGGGCTCAAGCGGGAGGCAATGAGCAGTTCTTC.

The CDR3 DNA follows: TGTGCCAGCAGCTTATCCAGATACAATGAGCAGTTCTTC. Amino acid sequence: CASSLSRYNEQFF. The rearrangement uses TRBV7-2 and TRBJ2-1, with unresolved D. There are 13 residues in the CDR3. Germline assignment: CDR1 SGHTA and CDR2 FQGNSA. V lost 2 bases and J lost 4, with 6 bases in between.

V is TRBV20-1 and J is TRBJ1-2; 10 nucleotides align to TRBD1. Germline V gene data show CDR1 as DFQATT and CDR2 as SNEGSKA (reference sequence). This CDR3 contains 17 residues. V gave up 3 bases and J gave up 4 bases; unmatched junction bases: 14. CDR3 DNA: TGCAGTGCTAGTCTTACCGGGACAGGGGTTTTGACCTATGGCTACACCTTC. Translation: CSASLTGTGVLTYGYTF.

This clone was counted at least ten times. The CDR3 DNA is TGTGCCAGCACAGAAGGGGAGGGACAAGGCTCCTACGAGCAGTACTTC. This gives the protein CASTEGEGQGSYEQYF. The chain is built from TRBV4-2 and TRBJ2-7, with D perhaps matching TRBD2 (7 bases). V was cut by 7 bases and J by 0 bases, with 19 bases left in between. CDR3 length equals 16 residues. The germline gives CDR1 LGHNA, CDR2 YNFKEQ.

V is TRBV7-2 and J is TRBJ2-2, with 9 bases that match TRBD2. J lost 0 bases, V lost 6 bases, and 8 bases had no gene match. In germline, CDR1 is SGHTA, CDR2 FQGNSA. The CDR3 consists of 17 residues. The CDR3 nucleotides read TGTGCCAGCAGAGCCCCGGGACTAGCAACGAACACCGGGGAGCTGTTTTTT. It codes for CASRAPGLATNTGELFF.

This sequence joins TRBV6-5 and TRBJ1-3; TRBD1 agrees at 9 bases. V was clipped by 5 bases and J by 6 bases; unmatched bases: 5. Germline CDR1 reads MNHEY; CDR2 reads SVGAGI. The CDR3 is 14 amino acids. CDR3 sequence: CASSNRDRVNTIYF. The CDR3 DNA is TGTGCCAGCAGTAACCGGGACAGGGTAAACACCATATATTTT.

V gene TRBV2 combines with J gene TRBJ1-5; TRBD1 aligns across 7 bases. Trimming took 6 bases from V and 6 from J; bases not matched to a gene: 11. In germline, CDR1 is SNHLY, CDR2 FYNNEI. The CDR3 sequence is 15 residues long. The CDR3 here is CASSRDRVGVQPQHF. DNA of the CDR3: TGTGCCAGCAGCAGGGACAGAGTCGGGGTTCAGCCCCAGCATTTT.

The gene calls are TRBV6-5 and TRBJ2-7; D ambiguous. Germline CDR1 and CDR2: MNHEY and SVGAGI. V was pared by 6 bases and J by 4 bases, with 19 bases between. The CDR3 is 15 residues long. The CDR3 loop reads CASSLEPPRRYEQYF. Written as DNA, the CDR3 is TGTGCCAGCAGCCTAGAACCCCCAAGGCGTTACGAGCAGTACTTC.

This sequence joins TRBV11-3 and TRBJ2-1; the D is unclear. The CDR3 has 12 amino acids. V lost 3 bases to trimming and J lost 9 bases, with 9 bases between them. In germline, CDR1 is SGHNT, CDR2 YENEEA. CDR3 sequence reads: CASSFDGGEQFF. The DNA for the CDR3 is TGTGCCAGCAGCTTCGACGGCGGTGAGCAGTTCTTC.

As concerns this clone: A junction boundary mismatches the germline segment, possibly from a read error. The CDR3 protein is CASSLASGSNEQFF. CDR3 sequence (DNA): TGTGCTAGCAGCTTAGCGAGCGGGAGTAATGAGCAGTTCTTC. The chain joins TRBV7-7 to TRBJ2-1; TRBD2 aligns across 8 bases. The CDR3 is 14 residues long. CDR1 SSHAT and CDR2 FNYEAQ come from the germline V gene (reference sequence).